The 28 T cell receptor beta chains presented below share a single source sample, sequenced in a study of vaccination effects on CD4 cells after COVID-19. No antigens are known for them. CD4+ T cells specific for antigen were expanded with viral peptide pools by the ViraFEST assay before sequencing. Following 10 days of culture, CD4+ T cells were isolated. By PCR, the person was confirmed to have had SARS-CoV-2 infection between March and December 2020. The assay was immunoSEQ multiplex PCR, and TCRdb's table has in-frame clones only and misses some. The table has 24,000 or so clones, 77% seen once. Sequences were derived from CD4+ T cells from PBMCs cultured with HCoV-NL63 spike peptides, sampled before COVID-19 vaccination. These receptors all come from a human donor who had a prior SARS-CoV-2 infection.

This clone was detected only a few times. The J gene is TRBJ2-3, the V gene TRBV5-4, with D perhaps matching TRBD1 (5 bases). The ends were cut back, 6 bases at V and 2 bases at J, with 10 bases in the middle. The V gene's germline CDR1 is SGHNT and CDR2 YYREEE (reference sequence). This CDR3 has 13 residues. CDR3 amino acids: CASNDRATDTQYF. CDR3 DNA sequence: TGTGCCAGCAACGACAGAGCCACAGATACGCAGTATTTT.

The chain joins TRBV7-3 to TRBJ2-1, with a weak D call TRBD2 (7 bases). Germline-derived CDR1 and CDR2 are SGHTA and FQGTGA. The germline V and J ends were trimmed by 5 bases and 5 bases, with 13 bases remaining between them. The CDR3 sequence is 14 residues long. The CDR3 reads CASSPLGGDNEQFF. The CDR3 DNA follows: TGTGCCAGCAGCCCGTTAGGGGGGGACAATGAGCAGTTCTTC.

For the CDR3, the DNA is TGCAGCGGTTCGTATGGCAGCCAAGAGACCCAGTACTTC. Translated: CSGSYGSQETQYF. This rearrangement joins TRBV29-1 to TRBJ2-5; D unclear. The CDR3 extends over 13 amino acids. V dropped 7 bases and J dropped 1 base, with 13 bases sitting between them. Germline CDR1 SQVTM, CDR2 ANQGSEA. Full variable domain (rest looked up from reference TRBV29-1 and TRBJ2-5): SAVISQKPSRDICQRGTSLTIQCQVDSQVTMMFWYRQQPGQSLTLIATANQGSEATYESGFVIDKFPISRPNLTFSTLTVSNMSPEDSSIYLCSGSYGSQETQYFGPGTRLLVL.

The chain carries TRBV7-9 and TRBJ2-3; 9 bases are shared with TRBD2. J was trimmed by 4 bases and V by 0 bases; bases with no gene match: 5. Germline CDR1 is SEHNR and CDR2 is FQNEAQ (reference sequence). The CDR3 runs 16 residues. This CDR3 reads CASSLAGGGAPDTQYF. The CDR3 DNA follows: TGTGCCAGCAGCTTAGCAGGCGGGGGGGCCCCAGATACGCAGTATTTT.

The rearrangement links TRBV7-3 to TRBJ2-1, with a possible D match to TRBD2 (5 bases). The CDR3 sequence is 15 residues long. CDR1 SGHTA and CDR2 FQGTGA come from the germline V gene. V gave up 4 bases and J gave up 0 bases, with 10 bases separating them. The CDR3 region has the DNA TGTGCCAGCAGCTCGAGCGGCGGCTCCTACAATGAGCAGTTCTTC. Its translation: CASSSSGGSYNEQFF.

This clone was seen only a few times. J is TRBJ1-5 and V is TRBV7-2; D is perhaps TRBD1 (6 bases). CDR1 and CDR2 (germline): SGHTA, FQGNSA. The CDR3 extends over 13 amino acids. Trimming took 2 bases from V and 5 from J, leaving 7 bases between them. The CDR3 DNA sequence: TGTGCCAGCAGCTTAAACAGGGATCAGCCCCAGCATTTT. Encoded protein: CASSLNRDQPQHF. The whole variable domain, filled in from reference TRBV7-2 and TRBJ1-5, reads GAGVSQSPSNKVTEKGKDVELRCDPISGHTALYWYRQSLGQGLEFLIYFQGNSAPDKSGLPSDRFSAERTGGSVSTLTIQRTQQEDSAVYLCASSLNRDQPQHFGDGTRLSIL.

This chain links TRBV9 with TRBJ1-3; D might be TRBD1 (5 bases). The CDR3 is made up of 18 amino acids. The germline CDR1 and CDR2 sequences are SGDLS and YYNGEE. The V end lost 0 bases, the J end lost 0 bases, and 16 bases lay between the germline ends. CDR3 loop: CASSVDPQSGASGNTIYF. Written as DNA, the CDR3 is TGTGCCAGCAGCGTAGATCCTCAGTCCGGGGCCTCTGGAAACACCATATATTTT.

CDR3: CASSARWDSPYEQYF. The CDR3 DNA is TGTGCCAGCAGCGCCCGGTGGGACAGCCCCTACGAGCAGTACTTC. The chain carries TRBV7-4 and TRBJ2-7, with 7 bases matching TRBD1. The germline CDR1 and CDR2 sequences are SGHVT and SQSDAQ. The CDR3 runs to 15 residues. J lost 2 bases, V lost 5 bases, and 9 bases had no gene match. Using reference TRBV7-4 and TRBJ2-7 for the parts outside the CDR3, the full variable domain is GAGVSQSPRYKVAKRGRDVALRCDSISGHVTLYWYRQTLGQGSEVLTYSQSDAQRDKSGRPSGRFSAERPERSVSTLKIQRTEQGDSAVYLCASSARWDSPYEQYFGPGTRLTVT.

The sample holds a few counts of this clone. The chain joins TRBV23-1 to TRBJ2-1, with 9 bases lining up with TRBD2. TRBV23-1 is an ORF for which the function is uncertain. V dropped 1 base and J dropped 1; count of bases not matched to a gene: 8. CDR3 length: 18 amino acids. The CDR3 protein is CASSQFGVAGESYNEQFF. CDR3 DNA: TGCGCCAGCAGTCAATTTGGGGTAGCGGGGGAATCCTACAATGAGCAGTTCTTC.

This chain joins TRBV19 and TRBJ1-1; D uncertain. This CDR3 spans 14 amino acids. The germline V and J ends were trimmed by 2 bases and 4 bases, with 11 bases remaining between them. Germline CDR1 and CDR2: LNHDA and SQIVND (reference sequence). In nucleotides, the CDR3 is TGTGCCAGTAGTATAAGTCACAAGGGCACTGAAGCTTTCTTT. Protein: CASSISHKGTEAFF.

The chain links TRBV9 to TRBJ1-1, with D possibly being TRBD1 (5 bases). The CDR3 totals 16 residues. CDR1 is SGDLS and CDR2 is YYNGEE in the germline V gene. The V gene lost 4 bases and the J gene lost 1 base, with 17 bases spanning the gap. CDR3 loop: CASSSRDPGGNTEAFF. For the CDR3, the DNA is TGTGCCAGCAGCTCACGGGACCCGGGGGGGAACACTGAAGCTTTCTTT.

The chain joins TRBV11-3 to TRBJ1-1; no reliable D call. There are 13 residues in the CDR3. CDR1 and CDR2 from the germline V gene are SGHNT and YENEEA. Trimming left V 5 bases short and J 3 bases short, with 10 bases between. CDR3 DNA sequence: TGTGCCAGCAGCCGCCTCGGGTACACTGAAGCTTTCTTT. Amino acid sequence: CASSRLGYTEAFF.

Only a few counts were recorded for this clone. This sequence joins TRBV4-2 and TRBJ2-7; no clear D gene. Trimming cost V 0 bases and J 0 bases, with 9 bases left between them. Germline lookup yields CDR1 LGHNA and CDR2 YNFKEQ. The CDR3 is made up of 15 amino acids. The CDR3 DNA follows: TGTGCCAGCAGCCAAGAATACGGCTCCTCCTACGAGCAGTACTTC. This translates into CASSQEYGSSYEQYF.

V is TRBV29-1 and J is TRBJ2-5, with TRBD2 matching over 8 bases. Germline V gene sequence: CDR1 SQVTM, CDR2 ANQGSEA. The CDR3 loop spans 13 amino acids. Trimming took 7 bases from V and 5 from J; bases not matched to a gene: 9. Here the CDR3 reads CSAGWGGGETQYF. The CDR3 coding sequence is TGCAGCGCCGGCTGGGGCGGGGGGGAGACCCAGTACTTC.

The rearrangement uses TRBV28 and TRBJ2-7; 12 bases are a match to TRBD2. V trimming: 6 bases; J trimming: 2 bases; junction bases outside the gene matches: 5. Germline V gives CDR1 MDHEN, CDR2 SYDVKM. The CDR3 covers 15 residues. This CDR3 reads CASSELAGGPYEQYF. CDR3 sequence (DNA): TGTGCCAGCAGCGAACTAGCGGGAGGCCCCTACGAGCAGTACTTC.

Concerning this clone: One junction end does not reproduce the germline sequence, and a read error may be involved. V gene TRBV7-8 combines with J gene TRBJ2-5; 8 bases are a match to TRBD2. The CDR3 length is 12 residues. Germline CDR1 SGHVS, CDR2 FQNEAQ. The CDR3 DNA reads as TGTGCCAGCAGCCTAGCGGGAGAGACCCAGTACTTC. This codes for CASSLAGETQYF.

This clone was recorded only once. Here the CDR3 DNA reads TGTGCCAGCAGCGTAGGGGATTTTAACACTGAAGCTTTCTTT. The encoded protein is CASSVGDFNTEAFF. The rearrangement joins TRBV9 to TRBJ1-1; no reliable D call. Germline V gene sequence: CDR1 SGDLS, CDR2 YYNGEE. The CDR3 runs to 14 residues. The V end was cut by 0 bases, the J end by 2 bases, with 8 bases between.

The chain links TRBV7-9 to TRBJ2-7, with TRBD2 as a possible D gene (6 bases). CDR1 is SEHNR and CDR2 is FQNEAQ in the germline V gene (reference sequence). The CDR3 is made up of 14 amino acids. Deletions cut 0 bases from V and 5 bases from J, with 11 bases between. This chain's CDR3 is CASSLAAGSNEQYF. CDR3 in DNA: TGTGCCAGCAGCTTAGCAGCCGGGAGCAACGAGCAGTACTTC.

This clone was seen a handful of times. The chain employs TRBV10-3 and TRBJ2-7; perhaps TRBD1 as D (7 bases). Germline CDR1 reads ENHRY; CDR2 reads SYGVKD. Trimming cost V 7 bases and J 3 bases, with 16 bases left between them. The length of the CDR3 is 14 residues. The CDR3 nucleotides read TGTGCCATCATTAGGCAGGGGGGATACTACGAGCAGTACTTC. It translates to CAIIRQGGYYEQYF.

This chain uses TRBV7-2 with TRBJ2-1; tentative D call: TRBD1 (5 bases). This CDR3 contains 15 residues. Trimming left V 4 bases short and J 3 bases short, with 13 bases between. CDR1 and CDR2 from the germline V gene are SGHTA and FQGNSA. Here the CDR3 reads CASSSGRGDYNEQFF. CDR3 bases: TGTGCCAGCAGCTCAGGGCGCGGAGACTACAATGAGCAGTTCTTC.

The V gene is TRBV4-1, the J gene TRBJ1-5; D not certain. V dropped 0 bases and J dropped 7 bases, with 19 bases sitting between them. This CDR3 is built from 17 residues. CDR1 and CDR2 (germline): MGHRA, YSYEKL. Written as DNA, the CDR3 is TGCGCCAGCAGCCAAGATCCTCTCCGGGCCCCCGGGCAGCCCCAGCATTTT. Translating it yields CASSQDPLRAPGQPQHF.

V gene TRBV7-9 combines with J gene TRBJ1-3, with D hard to call. The germline CDR1 and CDR2 sequences are SEHNR and FQNEAQ (reference sequence). Between the trimmed V and J ends, which lost 4 bases and 9 bases, there was a span of 13 bases. The CDR3 has 13 residues. This chain's CDR3 is CASSSNPDGTIYF. CDR3 in DNA: TGTGCCAGCAGCTCTAACCCGGACGGCACCATATATTTT.

The chain carries TRBV25-1 and TRBJ2-4; tentatively, D is TRBD1 (6 bases). Trimming removed 4 bases from V and 5 bases from J, with 15 bases in between. Germline-derived CDR1 and CDR2 are MGHDK and SYGVNS. This CDR3 is 15 amino acids long. CDR3 sequence: CASSVSGAAQNIQYF. The CDR3 DNA sequence: TGTGCCAGCAGTGTTTCAGGGGCGGCTCAAAACATTCAGTACTTC. The variable domain in full, completed from reference TRBV25-1 and TRBJ2-4, reads EADIYQTPRYLVIGTGKKITLECSQTMGHDKMYWYQQDPGMELHLIHYSYGVNSTEKGDLSSESTVSRIRTEHFPLTLESARPSHTSQYLCASSVSGAAQNIQYFGAGTRLSVL.

The chain uses TRBV10-3 and TRBJ2-7; 11 nucleotides agree with TRBD2. The CDR3 is 15 amino acids. J was trimmed by 8 bases and V by 5 bases; bases with no gene match: 11. Germline CDR1 is ENHRY and CDR2 is SYGVKD. The CDR3 loop reads CAISKGLAEPGKQYF. CDR3 DNA: TGTGCCATCAGTAAGGGACTAGCGGAACCCGGGAAGCAGTACTTC.

The chain combines TRBV6-2 or TRBV6-3 with TRBJ2-3, with 8 bases matching TRBD1. Trimming took 0 bases from V and 5 from J; bases not matched to a gene: 7. This CDR3 comprises 16 residues. Germline CDR1 is MNHEY and CDR2 is SVGEGT. CDR3 in DNA: TGTGCCAGCAGTTACTCCGGGACAGGCGCGGTAGATACGCAGTATTTT. Residues: CASSYSGTGAVDTQYF.

This chain uses TRBV13 with TRBJ2-5, with TRBD1 identical over 9 bases. In germline, CDR1 is PRHDT, CDR2 FYEKMQ (reference sequence). CDR3 size: 15 residues. Trimming at V came to 5 bases and at J to 5 bases, leaving 9 bases not matched to a gene. CDR3 residues: CASSQPQGAGETQYF. As DNA, the CDR3 is TGTGCCAGCAGCCAGCCACAGGGGGCAGGCGAGACCCAGTACTTC.

The gene calls are TRBV3-1 (or the pseudogene TRBV3-2) and TRBJ2-1, with D uncertain. This CDR3 has 15 residues. Trimming stripped 0 bases from V and 4 bases from J, with 10 bases between. Germline V gives CDR1 LGHDT, CDR2 YNNKEL (reference sequence). CDR3 DNA sequence: TGTGCCAGCAGCCAAGAGAATAACCTTTACAATGAGCAGTTCTTC. It translates to CASSQENNLYNEQFF.

The chain links TRBV10-3 to TRBJ2-7, with TRBD2 as a possible D gene (5 bases). CDR3 length: 15 residues. Germline lookup yields CDR1 ENHRY and CDR2 SYGVKD. The V end was cut by 0 bases, the J end by 1 base, with 10 bases between. For the CDR3, the DNA is TGTGCCATCAGTGAGTCTGCGGACTCTTCCTACGAGCAGTACTTC. This translates into CAISESADSSYEQYF.